This T cell receptor beta chain is from a study of Graves' ophthalmopathy and Graves' hyperthyroidism. Study at large: Specimen type is peripheral blood, obtained at initial diagnosis before any treatment.

Aged 18 to 65, the patients with hyperthyroidism had under 2 months' duration and were newly diagnosed. Looked up from germline, CDR1 is MNHEY and CDR2 is SMNVEV (reference sequence). The CDR3 sequence is 15 residues long. The V end lost 2 bases, the J end lost 5 bases, and 15 bases lay between the germline ends. The study's findings and limits: The model achieved over 60% sensitivity and roughly 72% specificity for ophthalmopathy progression. The majority of expanded thyroid clonotypes above 0.001 frequency also occurred in blood.

Transcripts of RNA were the source for amplifying TCR beta CDR3 regions. An opening RT-PCR round employed HTBI primers and preceded a second-round multiplex PCR. Each CDR3 protein is one row after TCRdb ran MiXCR on the multiplex PCR reads. The sample has hundreds of thousands of distinct CDR3 sequences; roughly 20% are singletons. In this sample, this clonotype turned up a few times. What it binds is not known. The chain uses TRBV27 and TRBJ2-5; possibly TRBD2 for D (7 bases). The sequence derives from a woman aged 18-30 years with stable Graves' hyperthyroidism. Some clones in this sample may be carry-over from other donors' samples. The specimen sequenced was peripheral blood. The CDR3 coding sequence is TGTGCCAGCAGTTTAGTCGGGGGGCTTCTGGAGACCCAGTACTTC. As protein: CASSLVGGLLETQYF.